This entry features one T cell receptor (beta chain) sequence. It was with 60 Vbeta and 13 Jbeta primers that the PCR ran. TCRdb's table, derived via immunoSEQ multiplex PCR, lists solely in-frame clones and lacks some. The sample has roughly 150,000 clones, approximately 84% seen once. The CDR3 is 12 amino acids. Germline V gives CDR1 MDHEN, CDR2 SYDVKM. The V end was cut by 4 bases, the J end by 5 bases, with 8 bases between. These data are taken from a study of cytomegalovirus exposure and HLA in healthy donors. The chain employs TRBV28 and TRBJ1-2; D may be TRBD1 (5 bases). Material for sequencing was PBMCs. The sequence was obtained from a woman in her thirties or forties in good health and CMV-seropositive. The CDR3 sequence is CASSSRTYGYTF. The CDR3 DNA sequence: TGTGCCAGCAGTTCCCGGACATATGGCTACACCTTC.